What follows is one T cell receptor (beta chain) and its context. Its antigen specificity is not known. One junction end does not reproduce the germline sequence, and a read error may be involved. For CDR1 and CDR2, the germline V gene lists SGHAT and FQNNGV. Measured from the cysteine to the phenylalanine, the CDR3 is 16 residues long. Of the read, only the CDR3 DNA is kept; its 48 bases are in frame from base 1. The record originates from a study of tumor-infiltrating lymphocytes in primary liver carcinoma (dated by TCRdb to the late 2010s). At the level of the whole study: Surgical resection was performed in China between 2015 and 2016 on about five patients with histopathologically diagnosed primary liver carcinoma. Of the five patients, three men and two women aged 30 to 69 years, four had hepatocellular carcinoma and one had combined HCC and intrahepatic cholangiocarcinoma. The five patients had tumors staged T1-T3 N0M0, with maximum diameters ranging from about 4.2 to 10 cm. Samples yielded roughly 3.5 to 8 million productive TCRbeta reads; read depth did not differ significantly between tissue types. Across five regions of each liver tumor, along with adjacent normal tissue and blood, the study brought together TCRbeta repertoire sequencing, expression microarrays and whole-exome sequencing. A total of 35 specimens from 5 patients, comprising 25 or so tumor regions, 5 adjacent noncancerous liver tissues and 5 peripheral blood samples, were covered by TCRbeta repertoire sequencing. Reproducibility between technical replicate repertoires was high, with correlation coefficients above 0.95 and mean shared-clone rates about 0.9. The study at large found these results: A significantly larger repertoire fraction was made up by the top 250 clones in tumors than in blood (p = 0.039). Repertoire overlap was higher between tumor regions (mean around 35%) than tumor-adjacent (around 17%) or tumor-blood (about 15%) pairs, consistent with antigen-driven expansion. Comparison of CD4+ and CD8+ T cell repertoires was precluded by the use of bulk unsorted samples. Only the TCR beta chain was sequenced, which likely underestimates true repertoire diversity because unpaired alpha chains were not captured. The study included only four to six patients, and the authors note findings should be validated in a larger study.

TCRbeta-specific cDNA was reverse-transcribed from about 520 ng total RNA using a constant-region primer and ProtoScript II reverse transcriptase. Three nested multiplex PCR rounds, following a slightly modified ARM-PCR procedure, were used to build the TCRbeta libraries. Multiplex TRBV1-TRBV30 forward primers and a Cbeta reverse primer were used in the first two PCR rounds, each of which was run for 10 to 11 cycles. Sample barcodes and Illumina adapters were added in a final 25-cycle PCR with Deep VentR polymerase. Before sequencing, amplicons of 200-500 bp were purified from gel using a QIAquick gel extraction kit. The TCRbeta amplicons were sequenced with 250-bp paired-end reads on an Illumina HiSeq 2500. For the original study's pipeline: Trimmomatic v0.33 was used to quality-trim the reads, and FLASH v1.2.11 was used to merge paired reads so that full CDR3 sequences could be recovered. V, D and J germline segments were assigned to the rearranged TCRbeta sequences using MiGEC v1.2.1b. Clonotype statistics, along with Shannon-Wiener diversity indices, were calculated using VDJtools v1.0.0. Except for diversity analysis, only each sample's 250 most abundant clonotypes were used in subsequent analyses to reduce sampling bias. The public sequencing data were trimmed at Q25 with fastp and processed into clonotypes with MiXCR by TCRdb, which kept only in-frame beta chains. Each CDR3 protein appears once, grouped with its most common genes and DNA. TCRdb, not the original authors, processed these V and J calls. This sample lists some 180,000 distinct CDR3 sequences; about 55% were detected once. Clones ranked in the top ten supply approximately 67% of the sample.

Blood RNA was extracted from unsorted whole blood using TRIzol reagent, and germline DNA was obtained with the DNeasy Blood & Tissue kit. Chronic HBV infection was present in the patients, and the patients were treatment-naive at sampling. Before surgery, four milliliters of peripheral blood were collected into K2EDTA tubes. The chain is encoded by TRBV11-2 joined to TRBJ2-2, with TRBD1 identical over 7 junction bases. The sequenced material came from peripheral blood. The receptor's source is a middle-aged man with primary liver carcinoma and hepatitis B virus infection. The sequence in DNA is TGTGCCAGCAGCGGCGTCAACAGGGGTAGCACCAGGGAGCTGTTTTTT. Its translation reads: CASSGVNRGSTRELFF.